This T cell receptor beta chain was recovered during a study of TIL therapy for anti-PD-1-resistant metastatic lung cancer (dated by TCRdb to the early 2020s). The study in broad terms: Tumors were collected before any PD-1/PD-L1 blockade, after which patients were given nivolumab, and patients who progressed were given lymphodepletion, an infusion of expanded TIL and IL-2. Enrolled patients had a median age of about 50 years (range 38-75) and a median tumor PD-L1 proportion score of 4.5% to 6.5%. Most of the cohort had lung adenocarcinoma, a handful of tumors were EGFR-mutant and two were ALK-rearranged, and half of the patients were current or former smokers. Across the cohort, whole-exome sequencing showed a median non-synonymous tumor mutation burden of approximately 1.5 mutations per megabase. T cell receptor beta sequencing of tumor and peripheral blood was used to follow clonotypes across the tumor, the expanded TIL product and serial blood samples. Overall results and qualifications from the work: The study protocol defined all tumor marker inferences as exploratory. The baseline peripheral repertoire was partially replaced by infused TIL clonotypes, which then decayed over months, and no apparent association between persistence and response was found. The cohort was highly selected, with more treatment-naive, never-smoker and oncogene-addicted patients than typical, limiting generalizability.

Points on this clone: Its antigen remains unidentified. Base qualities were left out, and no much larger clone turns up one base away.

The time point label corresponds to: pre-treatment sample, taken before nivolumab and TIL therapy. A phase I trial run at two centers enrolled adults with stage 4 NSCLC between October 2017 and January 2020. The samples were drawn from an open-label, single-arm phase I trial testing tumor-infiltrating lymphocyte therapy combined with nivolumab in advanced non-small cell lung cancer. Blood mononuclear cells were isolated from EDTA tubes by Ficoll gradient and were snap-frozen as pellets, and DNA was extracted with a Qiagen mini-prep kit. The immunoSEQ v3 hsTCRB kit was used to amplify TCR beta CDR3 regions from genomic DNA through bias-controlled multiplex PCR. TCR libraries were sequenced on an Illumina NextSeq 500 to 2 million to 2.5 million read pairs for survey level or roughly 4.5-6 million for deep level. On the authors' methods: Clonality was reported by immunoSEQ Analyzer software, which also assigned V, D and J genes and filtered out non-productive sequences. Repertoires of infused TIL and blood were compared using productive Simpson clonality and the Morisita overlap index of productive TRB rearrangements. For each clone in blood, the absolute clonotype count was estimated by multiplying the lymphocyte count by the CD3+ fraction and by the clone's productive frequency. Imported from immuneACCESS, the table was reduced by TCRdb to in-frame sequences with V and J called. These copies leave out some clones; in studies compared against another copy, an unresolved V gene accounts for under half, and the cause of the remainder is not known. V and J calls and clone size are copied from that table; D and trimming were computed from the DNA. Across this sample there are 30,000 to 45,000 clones, with roughly 80% seen only once. The top ten clonotypes cover 5.7% of the sample.

Including the terminal cysteine and phenylalanine, the CDR3 comprises 15 residues. Only the CDR3 part of the read is kept: 45 bases, read in frame from the first base. V is trimmed back by 1 base and J by 8 bases, and the junction contains 5 bases that no gene match accounts for. In the germline V gene, CDR1 corresponds to SGHTA and CDR2 to FQGNSA. Recombination linked TRBV7-2 to TRBJ2-1; 10 central nucleotides agree with TRBD2. Specimen: blood, collected at baseline. This clonotype was obtained from a person aged 25 to 80 with non-small cell lung cancer. CDR3 loop: CASSLVASGSDEQFF. The DNA is as follows: TGTGCCAGCAGCTTAGTGGCTAGCGGGAGCGATGAGCAGTTCTTC.